This TCR beta chain originates from a study of blood T cells in healthy people across ages. Whole-study findings and limits: Age advanced and TCR beta diversity per million T cells fell, roughly linearly.

Sample-barcoded 5' priming and a J-beta primer mix drove a second PCR of about 7 to 12 cycles. A 12-random-nucleotide template-switch adaptor tagged each cDNA molecule. Each CDR3 protein gets one entry after TCRdb re-called the 5' RACE reads with MiXCR. The sample yields around 1.1 million distinct CDR3 sequences, under 40% seen once. Germline CDR1 and CDR2: MNHEY and SMNVEV (reference sequence). V lost 0 bases to trimming and J lost 0 bases, with 8 bases between them. The CDR3 is made up of 15 amino acids. A word on this clonotype: What it binds is unknown.

The clonotype comes from a man in his late teens or twenties in good health. The V and J genes are TRBV27 and TRBJ1-1; D unresolved. The sequenced sample consisted of blood. CDR3 nucleotide sequence: TGTGCCAGCAGTTTATCCCAGGCATTGAACACTGAAGCTTTCTTT. Translated, it gives CASSLSQALNTEAFF.